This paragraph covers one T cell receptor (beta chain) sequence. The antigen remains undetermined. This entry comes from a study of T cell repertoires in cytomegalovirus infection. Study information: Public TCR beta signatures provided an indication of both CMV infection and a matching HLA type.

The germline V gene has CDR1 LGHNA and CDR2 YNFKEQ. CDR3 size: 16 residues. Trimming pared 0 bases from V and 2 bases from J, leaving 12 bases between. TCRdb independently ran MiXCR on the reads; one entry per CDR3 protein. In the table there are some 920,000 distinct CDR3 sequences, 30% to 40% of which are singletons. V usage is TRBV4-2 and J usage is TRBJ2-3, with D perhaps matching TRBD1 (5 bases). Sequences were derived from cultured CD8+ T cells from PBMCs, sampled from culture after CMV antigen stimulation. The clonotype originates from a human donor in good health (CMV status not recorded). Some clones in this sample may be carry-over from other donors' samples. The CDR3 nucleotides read TGTGCCAGCAGCCAAGATGGGCAGGGCGTCACAGATACGCAGTATTTT. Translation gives CASSQDGQGVTDTQYF.